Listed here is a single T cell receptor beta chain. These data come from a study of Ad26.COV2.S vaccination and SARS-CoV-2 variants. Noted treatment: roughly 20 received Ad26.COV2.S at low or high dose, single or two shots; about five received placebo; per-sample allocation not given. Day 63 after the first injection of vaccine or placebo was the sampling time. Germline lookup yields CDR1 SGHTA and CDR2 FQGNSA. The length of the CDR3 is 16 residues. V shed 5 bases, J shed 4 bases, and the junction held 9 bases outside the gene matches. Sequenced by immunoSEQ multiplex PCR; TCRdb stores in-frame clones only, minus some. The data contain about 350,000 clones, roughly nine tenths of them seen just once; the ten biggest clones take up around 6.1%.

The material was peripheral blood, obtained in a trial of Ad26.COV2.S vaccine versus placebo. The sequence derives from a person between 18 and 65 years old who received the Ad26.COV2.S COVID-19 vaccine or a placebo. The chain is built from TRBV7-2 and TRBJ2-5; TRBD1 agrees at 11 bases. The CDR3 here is CASSATGTGGSETQYF. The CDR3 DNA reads TGTGCCAGCAGCGCGACCGGGACAGGGGGGTCAGAGACCCAGTACTTC.